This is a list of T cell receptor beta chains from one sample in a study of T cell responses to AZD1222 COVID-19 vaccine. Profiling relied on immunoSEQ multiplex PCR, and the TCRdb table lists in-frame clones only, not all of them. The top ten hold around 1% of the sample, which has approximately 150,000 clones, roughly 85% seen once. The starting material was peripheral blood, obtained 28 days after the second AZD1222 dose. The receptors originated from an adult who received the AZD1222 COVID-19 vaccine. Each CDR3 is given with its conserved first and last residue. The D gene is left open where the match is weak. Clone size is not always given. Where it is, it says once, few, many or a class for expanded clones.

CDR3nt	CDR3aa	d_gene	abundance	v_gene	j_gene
TGTGCCAGCAGGGGTTCTAGCGGACAATACAATGAGCAGTTCTTC	CASRGSSGQYNEQFF	TRBD2	-	TRBV6-6	TRBJ2-1
TGTGCCAGCAGCTTAGGGGCGATTGGCGAGCAGTACTTC	CASSLGAIGEQYF	-	-	TRBV7-2	TRBJ2-7
TGCGCCAGCAGCCCCGGTGAAGGGCGCGGCACTGAAGCTTTCTTT	CASSPGEGRGTEAFF	-	few	TRBV5-1	TRBJ1-1
TGCGCCAGCAGCTCCGACAGGGGAGATCAGCCCCAGCATTTT	CASSSDRGDQPQHF	TRBD1	-	TRBV4-3	TRBJ1-5
TGTGCCAGCAGCCCGACCAGGGGGCCGGGGTATGGCTACACCTTC	CASSPTRGPGYGYTF	TRBD1	-	TRBV14	TRBJ1-2
TGTGCTAGTGGTTTGGCACTATACGAGCAGTACTTC	CASGLALYEQYF	-	once	TRBV12-5	TRBJ2-7
TGTGCCAGCAGCTTAGCGGACAGACCCTACGAGCAGTACTTC	CASSLADRPYEQYF	-	-	TRBV7-9	TRBJ2-7
TGTGCCAGCAGCGTTTTTTCCGGGACAGTAGGTGGAGAGACCCAGTACTTC	CASSVFSGTVGGETQYF	TRBD1	-	TRBV9	TRBJ2-5
TGTGCCAGCAGCTTAGTTGGAGGGCCGGGGAATTCACCCCTCCACTTT	CASSLVGGPGNSPLHF	-	-	TRBV7-6	TRBJ1-6
TGTGCCACCACTATATCCACAGGGGATACGCATGGCTACACCTTC	CATTISTGDTHGYTF	TRBD1	-	TRBV6-5	TRBJ1-2
TGTGCCAGCAGCCAGGGGGGTGACTACGAGGAGCAGTACTTC	CASSQGGDYEEQYF	-	few	TRBV4-2	TRBJ2-7
TGTGCCAGTAGTACTTTTCAGGGAATGTATGGCTACACCTTC	CASSTFQGMYGYTF	-	once	TRBV19	TRBJ1-2
TGTGCCAGCAGCTTAGGAGGGGACGAGCAGTACTTC	CASSLGGDEQYF	-	-	TRBV7-9	TRBJ2-7
TGCAGCGTCGGAGAACGCGACAGGGTCTCCGGGGAGCTGTTTTTT	CSVGERDRVSGELFF	TRBD1	-	TRBV29-1	TRBJ2-2
TGTGCCAGCAGCCAGAACCGGGACATGAGCTCCTACGAGCAGTACTTC	CASSQNRDMSSYEQYF	-	-	TRBV3-1/TRBV3-2	TRBJ2-7
TGTGCCAGCAGTTCTCTAGCGGGGGGAGGAAATGAGCAGTTCTTC	CASSSLAGGGNEQFF	TRBD2	-	TRBV28	TRBJ2-1
TGTGCCAGCAGCACCACAGCCATGGGTCAGTACTTC	CASSTTAMGQYF	-	-	TRBV7-2	TRBJ2-4
TGTGCCAGCAGTTTACAGGGAGAATGGTCACCCCTCCACTTT	CASSLQGEWSPLHF	-	once	TRBV27	TRBJ1-6
TGTGCCATCAGTGAGAAGGGGGCCCGCAATCAGCCCCAGCATTTT	CAISEKGARNQPQHF	TRBD1	-	TRBV10-3	TRBJ1-5
TGTGCCAGCAGTAACCAGGGCCGGGCCTCTGGAAACACCATATATTTT	CASSNQGRASGNTIYF	-	-	TRBV7-9	TRBJ1-3
TGTGCCAGCACCTCTAGCGGGGGCACCTACGAGCAGTACTTC	CASTSSGGTYEQYF	TRBD2	-	TRBV7-8	TRBJ2-7
TGTGCCAGCAGTTACCTTTTTGGGCCCTCGATTTACACTGAAGCTTTCTTT	CASSYLFGPSIYTEAFF	-	-	TRBV6-2/TRBV6-3	TRBJ1-1
TGTGCCAGCAGCTTGGGCGGGGGAAACACTGAAGCTTTCTTT	CASSLGGGNTEAFF	-	-	TRBV5-4	TRBJ1-1
TGTGCCAGCAGCTCGAGGACAGGCTTATACACTGAAGCTTTCTTT	CASSSRTGLYTEAFF	TRBD1	-	TRBV7-8	TRBJ1-1
TGTGCCAGTAATTACAGGCGGGGCTCTGGAAACACCATATATTTT	CASNYRRGSGNTIYF	-	once	TRBV19	TRBJ1-3
TGTGCCAGCAGCCAACAGGGGACAGGGGTAACTAATGGCTACACCTTC	CASSQQGTGVTNGYTF	TRBD1	-	TRBV3-1/TRBV3-2	TRBJ1-2
TGTGCCAGCAGCCAAGTCTCAAGGGATCAGCCCCAGCATTTT	CASSQVSRDQPQHF	-	-	TRBV4-2	TRBJ1-5
TGTGCCAGTAGTATTCTACCCCAAGATACGCAGTATTTT	CASSILPQDTQYF	-	-	TRBV19	TRBJ2-3